This entry features one T cell receptor (beta chain) sequence. A clone one base away is much larger, so this may be a read error. This record comes from a study of blood T cells in healthy people across ages. The second PCR ran about 6 to 12 cycles with a sample-barcoded 5' primer and J-beta primers. TCRdb re-derived calls from the 5' RACE reads in MiXCR, one entry per CDR3 protein. Of over 600,000 distinct CDR3 sequences in the sample, around 20% were seen once. The length of the CDR3 is 13 residues. Germline-derived CDR1 and CDR2 are SGHDT and YYEEEE. V was clipped by 5 bases and J by 9 bases, with 16 bases between them.

The chain uses TRBV5-6 and TRBJ2-3, with a weak D call TRBD2 (6 bases). The origin of this receptor is a man in his 70s in good health. Sequenced material: blood. The CDR3 sequence is CASRLMGGETQYF. CDR3 DNA: TGTGCCAGCAGGCTAATGGGAGGAGAAACGCAGTATTTT.